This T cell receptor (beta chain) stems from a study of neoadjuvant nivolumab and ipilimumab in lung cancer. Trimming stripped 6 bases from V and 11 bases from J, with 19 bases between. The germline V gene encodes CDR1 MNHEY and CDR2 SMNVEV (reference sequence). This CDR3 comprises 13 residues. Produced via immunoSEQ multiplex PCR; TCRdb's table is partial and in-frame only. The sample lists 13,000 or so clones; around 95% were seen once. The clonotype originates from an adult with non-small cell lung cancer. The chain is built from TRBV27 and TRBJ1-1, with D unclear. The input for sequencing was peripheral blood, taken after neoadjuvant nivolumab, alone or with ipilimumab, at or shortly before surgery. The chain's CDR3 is CASSPTEDGMAFF. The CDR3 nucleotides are TGTGCCAGCAGCCCTACAGAAGATGGTATGGCTTTCTTT.